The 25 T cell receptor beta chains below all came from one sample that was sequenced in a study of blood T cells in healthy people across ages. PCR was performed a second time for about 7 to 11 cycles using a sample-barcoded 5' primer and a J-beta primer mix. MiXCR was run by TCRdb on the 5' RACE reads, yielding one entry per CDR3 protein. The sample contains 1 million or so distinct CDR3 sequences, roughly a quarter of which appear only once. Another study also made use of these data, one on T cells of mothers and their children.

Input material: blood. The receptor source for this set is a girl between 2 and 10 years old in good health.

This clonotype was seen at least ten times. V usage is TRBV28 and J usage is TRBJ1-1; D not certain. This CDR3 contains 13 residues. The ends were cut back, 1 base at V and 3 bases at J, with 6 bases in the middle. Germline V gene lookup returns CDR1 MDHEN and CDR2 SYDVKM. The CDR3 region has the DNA TGTGCCAGCAGTTTATCCGGGTACACTGAAGCTTTCTTT. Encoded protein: CASSLSGYTEAFF. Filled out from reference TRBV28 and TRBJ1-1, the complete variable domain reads DVKVTQSSRYLVKRTGEKVFLECVQDMDHENMFWYRQDPGLGLRLIYFSYDVKMKEKGDIPEGYSVSREKKERFSLILESASTNQTSMYLCASSLSGYTEAFFGQGTRLTVV.

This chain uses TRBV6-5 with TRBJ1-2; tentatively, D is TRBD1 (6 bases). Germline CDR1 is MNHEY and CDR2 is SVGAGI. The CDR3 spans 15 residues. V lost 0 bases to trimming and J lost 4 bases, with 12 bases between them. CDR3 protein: CASSYSWEGGYGYTF. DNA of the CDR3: TGTGCCAGCAGTTACTCGTGGGAAGGGGGCTATGGCTACACCTTC.

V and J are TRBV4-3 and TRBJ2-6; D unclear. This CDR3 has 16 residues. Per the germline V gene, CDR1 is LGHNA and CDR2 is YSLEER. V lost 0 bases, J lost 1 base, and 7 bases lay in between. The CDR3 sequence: CASSQDGDSGANVLTF. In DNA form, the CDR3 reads TGCGCCAGCAGCCAAGATGGGGATTCTGGGGCCAACGTCCTGACTTTC.

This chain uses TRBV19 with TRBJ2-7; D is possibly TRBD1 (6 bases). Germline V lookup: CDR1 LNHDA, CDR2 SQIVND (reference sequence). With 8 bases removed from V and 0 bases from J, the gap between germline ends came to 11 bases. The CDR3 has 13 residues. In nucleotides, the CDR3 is TGTGCCAGTGGTACAGGGTACTCCTACGAGCAGTACTTC. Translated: CASGTGYSYEQYF.

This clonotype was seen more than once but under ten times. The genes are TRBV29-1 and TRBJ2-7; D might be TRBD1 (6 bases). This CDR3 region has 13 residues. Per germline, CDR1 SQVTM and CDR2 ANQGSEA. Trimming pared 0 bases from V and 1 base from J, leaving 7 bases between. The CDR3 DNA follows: TGCAGCGTTGAAGATGACAGGTCCTACGAGCAGTACTTC. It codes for CSVEDDRSYEQYF.

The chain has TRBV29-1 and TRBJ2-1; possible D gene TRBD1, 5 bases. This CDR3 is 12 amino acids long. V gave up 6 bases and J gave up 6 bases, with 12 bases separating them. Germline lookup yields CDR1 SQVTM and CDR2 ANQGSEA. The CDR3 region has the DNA TGCAGCGTCTGGGGCGGTACCAATGAGCAGTTCTTC. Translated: CSVWGGTNEQFF.

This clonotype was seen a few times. The DNA for the CDR3 is TGCAGCGTCTCCCCTCGACTAGGCTATGAGCAGTTCTTC. It specifies CSVSPRLGYEQFF. The chain uses TRBV29-1 and TRBJ2-1, with D tentatively TRBD2 (6 bases). From germline, CDR1 is SQVTM and CDR2 ANQGSEA. V was clipped by 6 bases and J by 8 bases, with 17 bases between them. The CDR3 length is 13 residues.

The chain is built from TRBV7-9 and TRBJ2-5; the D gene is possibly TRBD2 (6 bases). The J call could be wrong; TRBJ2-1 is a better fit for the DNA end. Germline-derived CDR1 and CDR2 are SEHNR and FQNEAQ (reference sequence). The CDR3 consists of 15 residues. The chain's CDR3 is CASSPRTGPGDEQFF. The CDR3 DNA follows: TGTGCCAGCAGCCCACGGACTGGACCGGGGGATGAGCAGTTCTTC.

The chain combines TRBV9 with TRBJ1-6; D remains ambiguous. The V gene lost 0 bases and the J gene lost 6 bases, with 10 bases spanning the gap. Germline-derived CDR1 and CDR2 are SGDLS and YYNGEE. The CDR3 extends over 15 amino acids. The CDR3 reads CASSVDEGVNSPLHF. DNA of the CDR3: TGTGCCAGCAGCGTAGACGAAGGAGTTAATTCACCCCTCCACTTT.

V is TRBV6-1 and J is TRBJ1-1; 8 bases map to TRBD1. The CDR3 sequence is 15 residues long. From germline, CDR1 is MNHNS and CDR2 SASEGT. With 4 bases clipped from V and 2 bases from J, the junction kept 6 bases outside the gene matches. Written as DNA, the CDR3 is TGTGCCAGCAGTGCCGGGACAGGCCGTAACACTGAAGCTTTCTTT. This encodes CASSAGTGRNTEAFF.

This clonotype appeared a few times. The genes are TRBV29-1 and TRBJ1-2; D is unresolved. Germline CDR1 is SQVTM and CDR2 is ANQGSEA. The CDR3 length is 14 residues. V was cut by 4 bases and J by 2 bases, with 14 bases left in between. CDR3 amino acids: CSVVGASTNYGYTF. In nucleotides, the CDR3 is TGCAGCGTTGTTGGAGCCTCTACCAACTATGGCTACACCTTC. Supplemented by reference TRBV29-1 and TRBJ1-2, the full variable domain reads SAVISQKPSRDICQRGTSLTIQCQVDSQVTMMFWYRQQPGQSLTLIATANQGSEATYESGFVIDKFPISRPNLTFSTLTVSNMSPEDSSIYLCSVVGASTNYGYTFGSGTRLTVV.

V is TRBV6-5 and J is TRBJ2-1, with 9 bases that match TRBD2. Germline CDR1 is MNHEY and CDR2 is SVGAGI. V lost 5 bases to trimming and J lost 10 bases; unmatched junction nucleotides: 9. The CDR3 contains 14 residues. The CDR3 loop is CASSQWTSVGEQFF. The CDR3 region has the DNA TGTGCCAGCAGTCAATGGACTAGCGTCGGGGAGCAGTTCTTC.

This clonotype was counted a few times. The CDR3 spells CASSSQGTQYF. The CDR3, as DNA: TGTGCCAGCAGCTCACAGGGGACCCAGTACTTC. This chain joins TRBV7-2 and TRBJ2-5, with D possibly TRBD1 on 6 matching bases. The CDR3 is 11 amino acids. Germline lookup yields CDR1 SGHTA and CDR2 FQGNSA. V lost 4 bases and J lost 7, with 7 bases in between.

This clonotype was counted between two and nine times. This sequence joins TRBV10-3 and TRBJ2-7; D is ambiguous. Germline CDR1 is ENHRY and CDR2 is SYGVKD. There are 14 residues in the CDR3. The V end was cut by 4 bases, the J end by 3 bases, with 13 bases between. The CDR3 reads CAISGTGDYYEQYF. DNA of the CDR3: TGTGCCATCAGTGGAACGGGTGATTACTACGAGCAGTACTTC.

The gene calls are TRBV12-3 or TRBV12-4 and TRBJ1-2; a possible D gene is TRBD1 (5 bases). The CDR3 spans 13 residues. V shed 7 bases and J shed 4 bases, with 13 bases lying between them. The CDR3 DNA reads TGTGCCAGCACCCAGAGGGGTGGCTATGGCTACACCTTC. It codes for CASTQRGGYGYTF.

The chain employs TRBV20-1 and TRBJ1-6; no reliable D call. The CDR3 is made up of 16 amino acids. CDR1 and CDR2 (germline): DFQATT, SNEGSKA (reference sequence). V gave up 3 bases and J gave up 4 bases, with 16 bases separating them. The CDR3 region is CSASSRGVTYNSPLHF. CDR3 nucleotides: TGCAGTGCTAGCTCCCGTGGTGTAACGTATAATTCACCCCTCCACTTT.

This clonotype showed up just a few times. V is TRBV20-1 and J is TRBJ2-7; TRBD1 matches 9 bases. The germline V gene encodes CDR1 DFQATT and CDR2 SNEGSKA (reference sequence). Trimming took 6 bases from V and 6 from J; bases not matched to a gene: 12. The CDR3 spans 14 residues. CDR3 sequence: CSARLGQGTLEQYF. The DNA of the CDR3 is TGCAGTGCGCGATTAGGACAGGGGACTCTCGAGCAGTACTTC.

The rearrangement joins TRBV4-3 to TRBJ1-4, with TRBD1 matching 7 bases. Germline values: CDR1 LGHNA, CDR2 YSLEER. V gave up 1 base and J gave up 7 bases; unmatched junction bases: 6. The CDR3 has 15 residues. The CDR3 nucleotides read TGCGCCAGCAGCCAAGGGGGACAGCAACTTGAAAAACTGTTTTTT. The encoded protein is CASSQGGQQLEKLFF.

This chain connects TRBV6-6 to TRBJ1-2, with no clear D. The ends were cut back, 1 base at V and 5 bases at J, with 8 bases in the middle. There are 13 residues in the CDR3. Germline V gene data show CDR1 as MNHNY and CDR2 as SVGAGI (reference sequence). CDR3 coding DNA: TGTGCCAGCAGTTACTACAGTCTATATGGCTACACCTTC. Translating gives CASSYYSLYGYTF.

The CDR3 region is CATSREGGSYEQYF. Here the CDR3 DNA reads TGTGCCACCAGCAGAGAGGGCGGCTCCTACGAGCAGTACTTC. The V call is TRBV15, the J call TRBJ2-7; D is unclear. This CDR3 region has 14 residues. Germline V gene sequence: CDR1 LNHNV, CDR2 YYDKDF (reference sequence). V lost 0 bases, J lost 0 bases, and 6 bases lay in between.

In nucleotides, the CDR3 is TGTGCCAGTAGTATTTCGGGGGTACGAGAAGAGACCCAGTACTTC. The encoded protein is CASSISGVREETQYF. The chain uses TRBV19 and TRBJ2-5; tentative D call: TRBD2 (6 bases). This CDR3 region has 15 residues. CDR1 is LNHDA and CDR2 is SQIVND in the germline V gene (reference sequence). V lost 3 bases, J lost 3 bases, and 14 bases lay in between.

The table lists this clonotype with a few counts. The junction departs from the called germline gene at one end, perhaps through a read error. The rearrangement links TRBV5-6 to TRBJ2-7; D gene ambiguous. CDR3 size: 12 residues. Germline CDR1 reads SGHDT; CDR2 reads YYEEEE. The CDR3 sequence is CASSLNSYGQYF. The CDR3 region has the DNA TGTGCCAGCAGCTTAAACTCCTACGGGCAGTACTTC.

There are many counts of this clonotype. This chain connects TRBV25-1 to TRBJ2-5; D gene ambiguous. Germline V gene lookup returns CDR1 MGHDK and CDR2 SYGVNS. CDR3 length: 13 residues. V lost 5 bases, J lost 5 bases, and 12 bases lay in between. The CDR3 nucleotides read TGTGCCAGCAGTCCCCAACCACTGGAGACCCAGTACTTC. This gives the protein CASSPQPLETQYF.

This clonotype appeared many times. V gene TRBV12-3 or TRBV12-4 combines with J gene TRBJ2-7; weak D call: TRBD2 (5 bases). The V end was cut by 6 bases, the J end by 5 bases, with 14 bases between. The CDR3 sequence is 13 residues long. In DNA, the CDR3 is TGTGCCAGCAGGGTGGTGGGGAGAAACGAGCAGTACTTC. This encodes CASRVVGRNEQYF.

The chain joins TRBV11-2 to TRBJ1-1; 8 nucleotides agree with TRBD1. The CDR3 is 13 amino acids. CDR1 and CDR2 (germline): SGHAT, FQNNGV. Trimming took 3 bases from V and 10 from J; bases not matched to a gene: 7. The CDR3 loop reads CASSFPDRVSAFF. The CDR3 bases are TGTGCCAGCAGCTTCCCGGACAGGGTTTCAGCTTTCTTT.